This TCR beta chain was sequenced for a study of CD8 T cells in ankylosing spondylitis. With regard to this clonotype: The antigen remains undetermined. Relative to the germline gene, one junction end is altered; a read error may explain this.

The study's findings and limits: A TCR beta motif made of about 8 highly homologous variants seemed typical of ankylosing spondylitis blood. Disease-linked clones, CD8+, were relatively rare in peripheral blood. Disease-associated clones were reportedly significantly overrepresented in matched ankylosing spondylitis synovial fluid. Previous work reported some of these motif variants in the synovial fluid and blood of reactive arthritis.

Germline loops: CDR1 LGHNA, CDR2 YSLEER. The CDR3 contains 15 residues. For TCR beta, libraries came from quantitative 5'-RACE with molecular barcodes. TCRdb re-analysed the 5' RACE reads in MiXCR, keeping a single row per CDR3 protein. The repertoire consists of about 700,000 distinct CDR3 sequences, with 15% to 20% occurring once and the leading ten covering roughly a fifth. The chain has TRBV4-3 and TRBJ2-1; possibly TRBD2 for D (5 bases). The receptor was isolated from a male donor with ankylosing spondylitis. Specimen: blood, either unsorted or a sorted T cell fraction (not recorded which). The CDR3: CASSKDSGTYNEQFF. The CDR3 bases are TGCGCCAGCAGCAAAGACTCCGGGACCTACAATGAGCAGTTCTTC.